Presented here are 7 T cell receptor beta chains from one specimen sequenced in a study of OX40 agonist ivuxolimab in advanced cancers. Clones were read by immunoSEQ multiplex PCR, and TCRdb kept only the in-frame ones, dropping some. The sample consists of roughly 42,000 clones, around nine tenths of them appearing once. This sample comprised CD4+ or CD8+ T cells sorted from blood, obtained in a trial of the OX40 agonist ivuxolimab. Receptors originate from an adult with an advanced solid tumor such as melanoma, head and neck, liver or kidney cancer.

The chain recombines TRBV7-9 with TRBJ2-3, with D perhaps TRBD1 or TRBD2 (6 bases each). This CDR3 is built from 15 residues. Trimming took 2 bases from V and 5 from J, leaving 14 bases between them. The germline V gene encodes CDR1 SEHNR and CDR2 FQNEAQ (reference sequence). This chain's CDR3 is CASSLPWGDKDTQYF. For the CDR3, the DNA is TGTGCCAGCAGCTTACCGTGGGGGGACAAAGATACGCAGTATTTT.

The chain carries TRBV6-1 and TRBJ2-7, with TRBD1 matching 9 bases. This CDR3 comprises 14 residues. Germline V CDR1 and CDR2: MNHNS, SASEGT. J gave up 4 bases and V 6 bases, and 7 bases lay outside the gene matches. This CDR3 is CASRDRGIGYEQYF. The CDR3 DNA is TGTGCCAGCAGAGACAGGGGGATTGGATACGAGCAGTACTTC.

The CDR3 sequence is CASSQGLASSPLHF. In nucleotides, the CDR3 is TGTGCCAGCAGCCAAGGACTTGCGAGTTCACCCCTCCACTTT. This sequence joins TRBV4-2 and TRBJ1-6; D not resolved. The germline CDR1 and CDR2 sequences are LGHNA and YNFKEQ. This CDR3 region has 14 residues. The ends were cut back, 1 base at V and 9 bases at J, with 10 bases in the middle.

This chain uses TRBV19 with TRBJ2-1; TRBD1 might be the D (6 bases). CDR1 LNHDA and CDR2 SQIVND come from the germline V gene (reference sequence). V lost 4 bases and J lost 0, with 13 bases in between. The CDR3 contains 16 residues. The CDR3 region is CASSTPRGFSYNEQFF. In DNA form, the CDR3 reads TGTGCCAGTAGTACTCCCAGGGGTTTCTCCTACAATGAGCAGTTCTTC.

This chain connects TRBV4-2 to TRBJ2-1; D may be TRBD1 or TRBD2 (6 bases each). Trimming stripped 4 bases from V and 4 bases from J, with 14 bases between. Germline assignment: CDR1 LGHNA and CDR2 YNFKEQ. This CDR3 contains 15 residues. CDR3 sequence: CASSPPGATYNEQFF. Here the CDR3 DNA reads TGTGCCAGCAGCCCCCCGGGGGCTACGTACAATGAGCAGTTCTTC.

The CDR3 coding sequence is TGTGCCAGCAGCCCGCGGACAGGGGTTTTTGTAGACACCATATATTTT. This codes for CASSPRTGVFVDTIYF. The chain joins TRBV7-6 to TRBJ1-3, with 9 bases lining up with TRBD1. The CDR3 consists of 16 residues. Trimming took 5 bases from V and 8 from J; bases not matched to a gene: 13. The germline V gene has CDR1 SGHVS and CDR2 FNYEAQ.

CDR3 DNA: TGCAGCGTTAACAAAGGGGTCTATGGCTACACCTTC. Translated: CSVNKGVYGYTF. This chain connects TRBV29-1 to TRBJ1-2; D is possibly TRBD1 (5 bases). CDR1 SQVTM and CDR2 ANQGSEA come from the germline V gene. V lost 5 bases to trimming and J lost 4 bases, with 11 bases between them. The CDR3 loop spans 12 amino acids.